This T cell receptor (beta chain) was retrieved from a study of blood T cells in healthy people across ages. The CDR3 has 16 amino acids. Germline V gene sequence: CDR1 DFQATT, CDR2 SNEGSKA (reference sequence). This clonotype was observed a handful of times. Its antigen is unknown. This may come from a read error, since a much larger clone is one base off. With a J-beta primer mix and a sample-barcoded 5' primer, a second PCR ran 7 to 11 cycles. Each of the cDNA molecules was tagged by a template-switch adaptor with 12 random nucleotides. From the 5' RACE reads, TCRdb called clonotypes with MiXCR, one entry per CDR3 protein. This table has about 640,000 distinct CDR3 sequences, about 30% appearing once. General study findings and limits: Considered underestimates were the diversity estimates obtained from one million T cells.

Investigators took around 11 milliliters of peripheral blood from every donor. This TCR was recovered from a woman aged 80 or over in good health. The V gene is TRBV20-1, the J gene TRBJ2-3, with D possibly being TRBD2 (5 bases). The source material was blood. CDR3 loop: CSAREVPFSSTDMQYF. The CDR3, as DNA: TGCAGTGCTAGAGAGGTCCCATTCTCTAGCACAGATATGCAGTATTTT.